This T cell receptor (beta chain) was sequenced for a study of cytomegalovirus exposure and HLA in healthy donors. Turning to the study itself: HLA-typed donors were the source of 83 million or so unique TCRs, which an early data release held.

This CDR3 comprises 13 residues. The germline gives CDR1 WSHSY, CDR2 SAAADI. V was clipped by 3 bases and J by 2 bases, with 7 bases between them. The table lists this clone with a few counts. What it binds is unknown. The PCR used 60 Vbeta and 13 Jbeta primers. The authors' processing: Counted up in a later analysis, unique TCR beta chains came to 65 million to 80 million, with about 9.9 million shared. This table comes from immunoSEQ multiplex PCR, and its TCRdb copy is limited to in-frame clones, with some not included. That table gives V, J and clone size, and the DNA gave D and trimming. The data show around 90,000 clones, 75% to 90% seen once. Study-wide points: In a later analysis, TCR beta V- and J-gene trimming showed a link to a missense DCLRE1C variant.

The source material was PBMCs. The chain couples TRBV10-2 to TRBJ1-1; D is unresolved. The clonotype comes from a middle-aged man in good health and CMV-seropositive. CDR3 nucleotide sequence: TGCGCCAGCAGTGATTCGGGAAACACTGAAGCTTTCTTT. Protein sequence: CASSDSGNTEAFF.